A selection of T cell receptor beta chains follows, all from one sample in a study of memory CD4+ T cells and cytomegalovirus serostatus. The method was immunoSEQ multiplex PCR; TCRdb's version includes in-frame clones alone and lacks a portion of them. The sample carries approximately 60,000 clones, about 68% recorded once. Input material: memory CD4+ T cells from blood. Receptor source: an adult in good health and CMV-seropositive. Each CDR3 is given with its conserved first and last residue. A D gene is named only where the DNA matches it firmly. The size field is filled for only some rows; it gives once, few, many or a size class.

>TRBV6-1|TRBJ2-7|-|-
TGTGCCAGCAGTGCCGTCCCCTCGGGTGAGCAGTACTTC
CASSAVPSGEQYF
>TRBV7-7|TRBJ2-3|-|-
TGTGCCAGCAGCTTAGGGCTAGGCGAGGCAGATACGCAGTATTTT
CASSLGLGEADTQYF
>TRBV19|TRBJ2-5|-|-
TGTGCCAGTAGGGGGGGAGAGACCCAGTACTTC
CASRGGETQYF
>TRBV2|TRBJ1-1|-|few
TGTGCCAGCAGCCAAGCCGGGGTAAACACTGAAGCTTTCTTT
CASSQAGVNTEAFF
>TRBV19|TRBJ2-1|-|once
TGTGCCAGTAGACCGGGTTTCGGTCCCAATGAGCAGTTCTTC
CASRPGFGPNEQFF
>TRBV19|TRBJ1-2|-|-
TGTGCCAGTAGTATAGATGGGATCCGTCCCTATGGCTACACCTTC
CASSIDGIRPYGYTF
>TRBV6-1|TRBJ2-5|TRBD1|-
TGTGCCAGCGGGATGACAGGGATAGAGACCCAGTACTTC
CASGMTGIETQYF
>TRBV5-6|TRBJ1-5|-|-
TGTGCCAGCAGCTTGGGGGGCCGGGGCAATCAGCCCCAGCATTTT
CASSLGGRGNQPQHF
>TRBV5-1|TRBJ2-2|-|-
TGCGCCAGCAGATTGAGGGATGGGACCGGGGAGCTGTTTTTT
CASRLRDGTGELFF
>TRBV14|TRBJ1-3|-|-
TGTGCCAGCAGCCAAGTTTTACTCCTCTCTGGAAACACCATATATTTT
CASSQVLLLSGNTIYF
>TRBV29-1|TRBJ2-1|-|-
TGCAGCGTTGTAAGCCCAGGGGAGCAGTTCTTC
CSVVSPGEQFF
>TRBV28|TRBJ1-2|-|-
TGTGCCAGCAGTTCCCCAACGGATAACTATGGCTACACCTTC
CASSSPTDNYGYTF
>TRBV11-3|TRBJ2-2|-|-
TGTGCCAGCAGCACTAGTCCCACAGTCACCGGGGAGCTGTTTTTT
CASSTSPTVTGELFF
>TRBV5-1|TRBJ2-5|TRBD1|-
TGCGCCAGCAGCTTGGGAGGACAGGGAGGAGAGACCCAGTACTTC
CASSLGGQGGETQYF
>TRBV7-9|TRBJ2-5|-|-
TGTGCCAGCAGTCGAGGGGGGCTAGACGGAGAGACCCAGTACTTC
CASSRGGLDGETQYF
>TRBV5-8|TRBJ2-3|TRBD2|-
TGTGCCAGCAGCTTGGTTAGATCGGCGGGAGCGACAGATACGCAGTATTTT
CASSLVRSAGATDTQYF
>TRBV28|TRBJ1-1|-|-
TGTGCCAGCAGTTCGAACGGTTTTAACACTGAAGCTTTCTTT
CASSSNGFNTEAFF
>TRBV5-4|TRBJ2-5|-|-
TGTGCCAGCAGCCCCGGGATACAAGAGACCCAGTACTTC
CASSPGIQETQYF
>TRBV7-2|TRBJ2-5|-|-
TGTGCCAGCAGCTTACTCGGGGCAGAGACCCAGTACTTC
CASSLLGAETQYF
>TRBV20-1|TRBJ2-7|-|-
TGCAGCGGGAGTTACGAGCAGTACTTC
CSGSYEQYF
>TRBV30|TRBJ2-3|-|-
TGTGCCTGGAGTGTATGGGGCACAGATACGCAGTATTTT
CAWSVWGTDTQYF
>TRBV7-9|TRBJ1-5|TRBD1|-
TGTGCCAGCAGCCTGACAGGGGATCCTCAGCCCCAGCATTTT
CASSLTGDPQPQHF
>TRBV5-1|TRBJ2-7|-|once
TGCGCCAGCCGAGGAATTTCGACAGGGCAGTACTTC
CASRGISTGQYF